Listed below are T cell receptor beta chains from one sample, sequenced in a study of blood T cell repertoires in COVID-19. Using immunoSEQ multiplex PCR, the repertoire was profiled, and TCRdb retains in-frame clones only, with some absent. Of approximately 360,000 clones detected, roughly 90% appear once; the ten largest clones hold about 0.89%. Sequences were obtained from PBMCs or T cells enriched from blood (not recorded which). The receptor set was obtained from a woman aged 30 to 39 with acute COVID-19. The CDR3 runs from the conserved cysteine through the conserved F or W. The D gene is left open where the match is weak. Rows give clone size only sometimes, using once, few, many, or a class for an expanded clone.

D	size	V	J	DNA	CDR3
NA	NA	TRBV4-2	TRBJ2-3	TGTGCCAGCAGCCAACTCGCGGGGGCACAAGATACGCAGTATTTT	CASSQLAGAQDTQYF
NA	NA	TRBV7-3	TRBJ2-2	TGTGCCAGCAGCTTGGCGGGACCCAGCGGCGGGGAGCTGTTTTTT	CASSLAGPSGGELFF
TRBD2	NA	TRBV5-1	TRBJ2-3	TGCGCCAGCAGCTCTACACTAGCGGGGAAATCGTATACGCAGTATTTT	CASSSTLAGKSYTQYF
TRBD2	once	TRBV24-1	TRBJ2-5	TGTGCCACCAGTGACCCCGGGGGGGCCGGAGAGACCCAGTACTTC	CATSDPGGAGETQYF
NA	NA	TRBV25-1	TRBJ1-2	TGTGCCAGCAGTGAATTGTCCCCTCAACAGTCGGCGGGCTATGGCTACACCTTC	CASSELSPQQSAGYGYTF
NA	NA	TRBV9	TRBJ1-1	TGTGCCAGCAGCGTAGAGCCCGACACTGAAGCTTTCTTT	CASSVEPDTEAFF
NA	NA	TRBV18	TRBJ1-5	TGTGCCAGCTCACCACTCGGTTATAGCAATCAGCCCCAGCATTTT	CASSPLGYSNQPQHF
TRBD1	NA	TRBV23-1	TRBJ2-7	TGCGCCAGCAGTGACCGGGACAGGGGGCCACAACTACTATGCGAGCAGTACTTC	CASSDRDRGPQLLCEQYF
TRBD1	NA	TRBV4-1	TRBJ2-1	TGCGCCAGCAGCGAGTACCGGGACAGGGCCTACAATGAGCAGTTCTTC	CASSEYRDRAYNEQFF
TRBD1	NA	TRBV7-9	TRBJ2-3	TGTGCCAGCAGCTTAACAGGGGAACGCACAGATACGCAGTATTTT	CASSLTGERTDTQYF
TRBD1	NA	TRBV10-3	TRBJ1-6	TGTGCCATCAGTGGGACAGGGAGAAATTCACCCCTCCACTTT	CAISGTGRNSPLHF
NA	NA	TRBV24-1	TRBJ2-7	TGTGCCACCAGTGACCGGCGGGACGCCGCCTACGAGCAGTACTTC	CATSDRRDAAYEQYF
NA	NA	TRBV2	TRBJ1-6	TGTGCCAGCAGTACGGGTAATTCACCCCTCCACTTT	CASSTGNSPLHF
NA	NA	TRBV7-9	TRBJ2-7	TGTGCCAGCAGCTTATTACGTATTGACCCAGAGGGAAACTACGAGCAGTACTTC	CASSLLRIDPEGNYEQYF
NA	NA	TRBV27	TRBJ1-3	TGTGCCAGCAGTTTATACCCCAGGGCTGGAAACACCATATATTTT	CASSLYPRAGNTIYF